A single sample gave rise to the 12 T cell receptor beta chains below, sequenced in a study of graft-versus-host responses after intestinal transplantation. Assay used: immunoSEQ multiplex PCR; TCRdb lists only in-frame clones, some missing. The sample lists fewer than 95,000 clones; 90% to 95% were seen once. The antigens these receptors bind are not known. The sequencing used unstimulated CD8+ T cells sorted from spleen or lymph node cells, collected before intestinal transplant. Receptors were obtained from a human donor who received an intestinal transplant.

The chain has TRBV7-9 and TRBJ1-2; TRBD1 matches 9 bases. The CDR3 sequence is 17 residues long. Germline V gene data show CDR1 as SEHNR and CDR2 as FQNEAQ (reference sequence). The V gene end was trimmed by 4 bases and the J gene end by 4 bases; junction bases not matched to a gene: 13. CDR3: CASSSNPGQGGSYGYTF. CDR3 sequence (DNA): TGTGCCAGCAGCTCCAACCCGGGACAGGGAGGTTCCTATGGCTACACCTTC.

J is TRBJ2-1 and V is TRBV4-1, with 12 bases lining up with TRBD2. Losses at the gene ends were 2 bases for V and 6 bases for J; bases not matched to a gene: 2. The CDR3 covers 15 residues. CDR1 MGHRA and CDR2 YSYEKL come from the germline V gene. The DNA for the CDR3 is TGCGCCAGCAGCCAACTAGCGGGAGGGGGCAATGAGCAGTTCTTC. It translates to CASSQLAGGGNEQFF.

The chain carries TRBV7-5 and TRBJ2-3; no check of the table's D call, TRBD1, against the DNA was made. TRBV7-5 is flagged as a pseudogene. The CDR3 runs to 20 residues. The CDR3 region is CARSLAKIPGQGRQTDTQYF. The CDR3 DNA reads TGTGCCAGAAGCTTAGCCAAGATACCGGGACAGGGAAGACAGACAGATACGCAGTATTTT.

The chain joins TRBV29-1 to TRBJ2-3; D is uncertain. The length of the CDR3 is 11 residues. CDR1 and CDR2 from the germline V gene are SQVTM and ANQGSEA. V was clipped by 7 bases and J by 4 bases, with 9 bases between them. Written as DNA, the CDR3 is TGCAGCGCCACTGGTTCAGATACGCAGTATTTT. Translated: CSATGSDTQYF.

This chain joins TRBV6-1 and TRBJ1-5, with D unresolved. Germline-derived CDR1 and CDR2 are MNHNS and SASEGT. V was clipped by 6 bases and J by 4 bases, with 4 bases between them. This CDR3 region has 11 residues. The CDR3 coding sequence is TGTGCCAGCAGGGAGAATCAGCCCCAGCATTTT. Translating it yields CASRENQPQHF.

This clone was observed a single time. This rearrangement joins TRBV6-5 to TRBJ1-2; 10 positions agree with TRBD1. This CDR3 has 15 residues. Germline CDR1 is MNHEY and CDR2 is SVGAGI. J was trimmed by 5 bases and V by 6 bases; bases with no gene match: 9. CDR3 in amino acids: CASRTGTGAGYGYTF. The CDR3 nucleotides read TGTGCCAGCAGAACCGGGACAGGGGCGGGGTATGGCTACACCTTC.

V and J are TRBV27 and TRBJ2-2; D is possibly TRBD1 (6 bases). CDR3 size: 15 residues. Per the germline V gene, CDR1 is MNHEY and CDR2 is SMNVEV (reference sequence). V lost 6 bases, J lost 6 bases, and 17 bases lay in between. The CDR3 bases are TGTGCCAGCAGATTGGGACATCGCGTCCCCGGGGAGCTGTTTTTT. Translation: CASRLGHRVPGELFF.

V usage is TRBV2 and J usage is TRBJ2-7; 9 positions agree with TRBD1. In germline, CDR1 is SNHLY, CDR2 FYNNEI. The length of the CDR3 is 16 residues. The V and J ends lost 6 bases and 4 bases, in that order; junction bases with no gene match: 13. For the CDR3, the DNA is TGTGCCAGCAGGGAGGGGGCAGGACAGGGGTTGTACGAGCAGTACTTC. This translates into CASREGAGQGLYEQYF. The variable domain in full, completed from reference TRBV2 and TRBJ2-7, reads EPEVTQTPSHQVTQMGQEVILRCVPISNHLYFYWYRQILGQKVEFLVSFYNNEISEKSEIFDDQFSVERPDGSNFTLKIRSTKLEDSAMYFCASREGAGQGLYEQYFGPGTRLTVT.

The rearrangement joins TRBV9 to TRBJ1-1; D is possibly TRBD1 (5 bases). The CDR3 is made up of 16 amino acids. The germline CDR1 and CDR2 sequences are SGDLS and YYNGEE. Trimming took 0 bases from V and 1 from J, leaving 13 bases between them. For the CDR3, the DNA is TGTGCCAGCAGCGTAGGATTTATCGGGGGGAACACTGAAGCTTTCTTT. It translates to CASSVGFIGGNTEAFF.

CDR3 DNA: TGCGCCAGCAGCCAAGAAGGGACCGGGAGCGAGCAGTACTTC. This gives the protein CASSQEGTGSEQYF. The chain is built from TRBV4-1 and TRBJ2-7; tentatively, D is TRBD2 (6 bases). Trimming left V 0 bases short and J 6 bases short, with 12 bases between. The CDR3 is 14 residues long. Germline loops: CDR1 MGHRA, CDR2 YSYEKL.

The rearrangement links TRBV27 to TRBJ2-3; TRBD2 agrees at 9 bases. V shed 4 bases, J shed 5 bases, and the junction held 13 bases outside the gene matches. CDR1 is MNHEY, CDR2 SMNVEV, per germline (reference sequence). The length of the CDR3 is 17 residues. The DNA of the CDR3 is TGTGCCAGCAGTTCCCTCTTGCGGGAGGGCCTAGGAGATACGCAGTATTTT. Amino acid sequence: CASSSLLREGLGDTQYF.

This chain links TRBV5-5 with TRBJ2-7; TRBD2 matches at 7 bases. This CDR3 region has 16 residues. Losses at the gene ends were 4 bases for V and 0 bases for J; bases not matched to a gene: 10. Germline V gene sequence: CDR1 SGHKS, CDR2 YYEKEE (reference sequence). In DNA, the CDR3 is TGTGCCAGCAGCAACGACTTTGCGGGAGCCTCCTACGAGCAGTACTTC. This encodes CASSNDFAGASYEQYF.